These 7 T cell receptor beta chains were sequenced from one sample in a study of monozygotic twins with inflammatory bowel disease. TCRdb re-called the 5' RACE reads; every CDR3 protein appears as one record, without DNA. The record lists some 99,000 distinct CDR3 sequences, of which the ten most abundant hold approximately 13%. The sequencing sample was made of blood. All receptors derive from a human donor with ulcerative colitis or Crohn's disease, or a healthy co-twin of an affected twin (not recorded which).

V and J are TRBV28 and TRBJ2-1; TCRdb names TRBD1, which stays unverified in the absence of DNA. CDR3 size: 14 residues. The germline V gene encodes CDR1 MDHEN and CDR2 SYDVKM. CDR3: CASSQTGGANEQFF.

This rearrangement joins TRBV7-6 to TRBJ2-7; TCRdb proposes TRBD1, but this gene call is untestable without DNA. This CDR3 is 14 amino acids long. Germline CDR1 reads SGHVS; CDR2 reads FNYEAQ. This CDR3 is CASSDRDSSYEQYF.

The chain carries TRBV7-3 and TRBJ1-2; lacking DNA, the TRBD1 call made by TCRdb goes unchecked. This CDR3 is built from 13 residues. Germline V gene data show CDR1 as SGHTA and CDR2 as FQGTGA. The CDR3 is CASSLNPGDGYTF.

The J gene is TRBJ2-7, the V gene TRBV7-9; TCRdb names TRBD1, which stays unverified in the absence of DNA. The CDR3 is 14 amino acids. Germline CDR1 reads SEHNR; CDR2 reads FQNEAQ (reference sequence). The CDR3 sequence is CASSAWTGSDEQYF.

Here the CDR3 reads CASSYYRPQGEQYF. The genes are TRBV5-6 and TRBJ2-7; the TRBD2 assignment by TCRdb is unverifiable without DNA. Germline assignment: CDR1 SGHDT and CDR2 YYEEEE. CDR3 length: 14 residues.

The chain has TRBV7-7 and TRBJ2-1. The CDR3 contains 13 residues. The germline gives CDR1 SSHAT, CDR2 FNYEAQ (reference sequence). This CDR3 reads CASSVLPNNEQFF.

This chain joins TRBV12-3 or TRBV12-4 and TRBJ1-6. The CDR3 totals 12 residues. CDR3 protein: CASSLGASPLHF.